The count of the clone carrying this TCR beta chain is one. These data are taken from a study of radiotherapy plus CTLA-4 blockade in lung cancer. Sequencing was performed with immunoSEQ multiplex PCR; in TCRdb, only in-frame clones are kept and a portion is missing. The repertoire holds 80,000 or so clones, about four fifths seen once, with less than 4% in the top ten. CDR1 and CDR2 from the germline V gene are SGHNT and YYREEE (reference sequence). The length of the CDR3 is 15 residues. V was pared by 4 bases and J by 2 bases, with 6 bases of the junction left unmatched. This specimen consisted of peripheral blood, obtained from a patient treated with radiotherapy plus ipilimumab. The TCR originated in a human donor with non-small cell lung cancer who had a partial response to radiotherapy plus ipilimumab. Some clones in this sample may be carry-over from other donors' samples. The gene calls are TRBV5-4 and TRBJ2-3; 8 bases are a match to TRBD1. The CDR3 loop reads CASSKDRVVTDTQYF. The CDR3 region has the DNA TGTGCCAGCAGCAAGGACAGGGTCGTCACAGATACGCAGTATTTT.